The 21 T cell receptor beta chains reported below all come from one sample, sequenced in a study of T cells after yellow fever vaccination. MiXCR, applied by TCRdb to the 5' RACE reads, yields one record per CDR3 protein. The sample includes 170,000 or so distinct CDR3 sequences, about a tenth of them seen just once. The sample consisted of CD8+ T cells sorted from PBMCs, taken 45 days after the yellow fever booster vaccination. The receptors stem from a man aged 18 to 30 who received the YFV17D yellow fever vaccine.

There are a few counts of this clonotype. The CDR3 protein is CSARDRDWEERTYGYTF. CDR3 in DNA: TGCAGTGCTAGAGATCGGGACTGGGAAGAACGGACCTATGGCTACACCTTC. The J gene is TRBJ1-2, the V gene TRBV20-1; a possible D gene is TRBD1 (5 bases). V dropped 0 bases and J dropped 4 bases, with 21 bases sitting between them. The CDR3 contains 17 residues. The germline CDR1 and CDR2 sequences are DFQATT and SNEGSKA (reference sequence).

The chain joins TRBV19 to TRBJ2-1; TRBD2 agrees at 8 bases. The CDR3 is 15 amino acids. Germline CDR1 and CDR2: LNHDA and SQIVND (reference sequence). Germline trimming cut 3 bases from V and 0 bases from J; bases unmatched to any gene: 1. The CDR3 sequence: CASSISGSSYNEQFF. CDR3 in DNA: TGTGCCAGTAGTATCAGCGGGAGCTCCTACAATGAGCAGTTCTTC.

This chain connects TRBV4-1 to TRBJ2-1; perhaps TRBD1 as D (6 bases). The CDR3 runs to 15 residues. Germline V gives CDR1 MGHRA, CDR2 YSYEKL. V lost 4 bases to trimming and J lost 3 bases, with 13 bases between them. The CDR3 DNA reads TGCGCCAGCAGCCTCCCTGGACAGAGCTACAATGAGCAGTTCTTC. The encoded protein is CASSLPGQSYNEQFF.

This clonotype has just a few counts. V usage is TRBV5-1 and J usage is TRBJ1-2; tentative D call: TRBD1 (5 bases). The CDR3 runs 14 residues. The V and J ends lost 1 base and 6 bases respectively, with 13 bases between them. Germline loops: CDR1 SGHRS, CDR2 YFSETQ. This CDR3 reads CASSLSRAIDGYTF. CDR3 in DNA: TGCGCCAGCAGCTTGTCCAGGGCGATCGATGGCTACACCTTC.

This clonotype was counted between two and nine times. The chain joins TRBV5-1 to TRBJ1-6, with D possibly TRBD1 on 6 matching bases. Germline V CDR1 and CDR2: SGHRS, YFSETQ. V lost 4 bases and J 7 bases, leaving 18 bases between the germline ends. This CDR3 contains 16 residues. CDR3 residues: CASSDDRRPLNSPLHF. The CDR3, as DNA: TGCGCCAGCAGCGACGACAGGCGGCCTCTGAATTCACCCCTCCACTTT. The entire variable domain, with the rest obtained from reference TRBV5-1 and TRBJ1-6, is as follows: KAGVTQTPRYLIKTRGQQVTLSCSPISGHRSVSWYQQTPGQGLQFLFEYFSETQRNKGNFPGRFSGRQFSNSRSEMNVSTLELGDSALYLCASSDDRRPLNSPLHFGNGTRLTVT.

This sequence joins TRBV5-4 and TRBJ2-7, with D possibly matching TRBD2 (6 bases). V was clipped by 1 base and J by 4 bases, with 9 bases between them. The germline CDR1 and CDR2 sequences are SGHNT and YYREEE (reference sequence). This CDR3 comprises 13 residues. CDR3 sequence: CASSLRGEYEQYV. The CDR3 DNA follows: TGTGCCAGCAGCTTGCGCGGGGAATACGAGCAGTACGTC.

This clonotype came up many times. The chain links TRBV14 to TRBJ1-3; TRBD1 aligns across 9 bases. The germline V gene encodes CDR1 SGHDN and CDR2 FVKESK. Germline trimming cut 1 base from V and 2 bases from J; bases unmatched to any gene: 0. This CDR3 is built from 15 residues. The CDR3 bases are TGTGCCAGCAGCCAAGGACAGGGGGCTGGAAACACCATATATTTT. Its translation is CASSQGQGAGNTIYF. The entire variable domain, with the rest obtained from reference TRBV14 and TRBJ1-3, is as follows: EAGVTQFPSHSVIEKGQTVTLRCDPISGHDNLYWYRRVMGKEIKFLLHFVKESKQDESGMPNNRFLAERTGGTYSTLKVQPAELEDSGVYFCASSQGQGAGNTIYFGEGSWLTVV.

Ten or more counts support this clonotype. The rearrangement uses TRBV27 and TRBJ2-7; 7 bases are shared with TRBD1. This CDR3 region has 15 residues. The V segment lost 4 bases and the J segment 6 bases; nucleotides outside the gene matches: 12. CDR1 is MNHEY, CDR2 SMNVEV, per germline (reference sequence). CDR3 nucleotides: TGTGCCAGCAGTTCAGGACAGGATGCGGTAGGCGAGCAGTACGTC. The encoded protein is CASSSGQDAVGEQYV.

The table lists this clonotype with a few counts. The chain uses TRBV27 and TRBJ1-5; 9 bases fit TRBD1. After removal of 5 bases from V and 2 bases from J, the junction contained 7 bases not matched to a gene. The CDR3 spans 16 residues. Germline V gene lookup returns CDR1 MNHEY and CDR2 SMNVEV (reference sequence). The CDR3: CASSPRQGVRNQPQHF. The CDR3 nucleotides read TGTGCCAGCAGTCCGCGACAGGGGGTACGCAATCAGCCCCAGCATTTT.

This clonotype has just a few counts. The V call is TRBV6-2 or TRBV6-3, the J call TRBJ1-3; D perhaps matches TRBD1 (5 bases). Germline V gene data show CDR1 as MNHEY and CDR2 as SVGEGT. CDR3 length: 12 residues. The germline V and J ends were trimmed by 4 bases and 9 bases, with 10 bases remaining between them. The CDR3 loop reads CASSWTLGTIYF. The CDR3 nucleotides read TGTGCCAGCAGTTGGACACTCGGCACCATATATTTT.

This clonotype was found a few times. The J gene is TRBJ1-3, the V gene TRBV12-3 or TRBV12-4; possible D gene TRBD1, 6 bases. There are 14 residues in the CDR3. Trimming stripped 7 bases from V and 2 bases from J, with 12 bases between. CDR3 amino acids: CASTLGGPGNTIYF. CDR3 nucleotides: TGTGCCAGCACCTTAGGGGGTCCTGGAAACACCATATATTTT.

The chain is built from TRBV7-9 and TRBJ1-1; D may be TRBD1 (6 bases). This CDR3 contains 13 residues. CDR1 SEHNR and CDR2 FQNEAQ come from the germline V gene (reference sequence). The germline V and J ends were trimmed by 5 bases and 8 bases, with 15 bases remaining between them. This CDR3 is CASSVNRVVEAFF. The DNA of the CDR3 is TGTGCCAGCAGCGTCAACAGGGTAGTAGAAGCTTTCTTT.

The V and J genes are TRBV4-3 and TRBJ2-3; 12 bases map to TRBD2. The V and J ends lost 0 bases and 3 bases, in that order; junction bases with no gene match: 7. Germline V lookup: CDR1 LGHNA, CDR2 YSLEER. This CDR3 has 18 residues. CDR3 coding DNA: TGCGCCAGCAGCCAAGACTCCCTAGCGGGGGGGAATACAGATACGCAGTATTTT. It yields the protein CASSQDSLAGGNTDTQYF.

This clonotype has just a few counts. The chain couples TRBV11-2 to TRBJ2-3; no clear D. Germline CDR1 SGHAT, CDR2 FQNNGV. The length of the CDR3 is 13 residues. V gave up 7 bases and J gave up 4 bases, with 12 bases separating them. CDR3 in DNA: TGTGCCAGCAACCTCGTGGGCCCAGATACGCAGTATTTT. Its protein product is CASNLVGPDTQYF. The variable domain in full, with the rest retrieved from reference TRBV11-2 and TRBJ2-3, is EAGVAQSPRYKIIEKRQSVAFWCNPISGHATLYWYQQILGQGPKLLIQFQNNGVVDDSQLPKDRFSAERLKGVDSTLKIQPAKLEDSAVYLCASNLVGPDTQYFGPGTRLTVL.

This clonotype was picked up many times. DNA for the CDR3: TGTGCCAGCAGCATTACGGGACAGGGGGCGCCCAATGAGCAGTTCTTC. Translating it yields CASSITGQGAPNEQFF. The chain couples TRBV7-9 to TRBJ2-1; TRBD1 agrees at 12 bases. CDR1 and CDR2 from the germline V gene are SEHNR and FQNEAQ (reference sequence). The CDR3 runs 16 residues. Trimming at V came to 5 bases and at J to 6 bases, leaving 8 bases not matched to a gene.

The gene calls are TRBV7-2 and TRBJ2-3; D remains ambiguous. CDR3 length: 15 amino acids. Germline CDR1 is SGHTA and CDR2 is FQGNSA. Between the trimmed V and J ends, which lost 4 bases and 6 bases, there was a span of 17 bases. The CDR3 DNA follows: TGTGCCAGCAGCTCCCTCGGCTATGGGGTGGATACGCAGTATTTT. As protein: CASSSLGYGVDTQYF.

The chain is built from TRBV6-6 and TRBJ2-7; D remains unclear. The CDR3 has 15 amino acids. Trimming stripped 0 bases from V and 0 bases from J, with 9 bases between. The germline CDR1 and CDR2 sequences are MNHNY and SVGAGI (reference sequence). The CDR3 sequence: CASSYSTASSYEQYF. CDR3 sequence (DNA): TGTGCCAGCAGTTACTCTACAGCGAGCTCCTACGAGCAGTACTTC.

This clonotype has more than one count but fewer than ten. V usage is TRBV11-2 and J usage is TRBJ2-3; 8 bases match TRBD2. This CDR3 contains 17 residues. J lost 1 base, V lost 4 bases, and 10 bases had no gene match. Germline V lookup: CDR1 SGHAT, CDR2 FQNNGV. The CDR3 spells CASSSLTSGVGTDTQYF. The CDR3 DNA follows: TGTGCCAGCAGCTCCCTAACTAGCGGCGTCGGCACAGATACGCAGTATTTT.

This clonotype was seen a handful of times. The V and J genes are TRBV12-3 or TRBV12-4 and TRBJ2-3, with a weak D call TRBD1 (6 bases). This CDR3 region has 14 residues. V shed 5 bases and J shed 6 bases, with 15 bases lying between them. In nucleotides, the CDR3 is TGTGCCAGCAGTCCTAAGACAGGCCCGGATACGCAGTATTTT. It encodes CASSPKTGPDTQYF.

The chain employs TRBV20-1 and TRBJ2-2; D gene uncertain. The germline V and J ends were trimmed by 7 bases and 0 bases, with 9 bases remaining between them. Germline assignment: CDR1 DFQATT and CDR2 SNEGSKA (reference sequence). The CDR3 loop spans 13 amino acids. The CDR3 region has the DNA TGCAGTGTTGCTCTCGCGAACACCGGGGAGCTGTTTTTT. This translates into CSVALANTGELFF.

This clonotype has ten or more counts. J is TRBJ2-2 and V is TRBV6-5; D is unresolved. CDR3 length: 10 amino acids. Germline assignment: CDR1 MNHEY and CDR2 SVGAGI. V was clipped by 5 bases and J by 9 bases, with 4 bases between them. As DNA, the CDR3 is TGTGCCAGCAGTCAGAGGGAGCTGTTTTTT. Translation gives CASSQRELFF.